The clone carrying this T cell receptor beta chain came up a few times. Each CDR3 protein is one row after TCRdb ran MiXCR on the RACE reads. The top ten hold around 2% of the sample, which has 96,000 or so distinct CDR3 sequences, 7% to 10% seen once. The V gene lost 10 bases and the J gene lost 2 bases, with 12 bases spanning the gap. CDR1 and CDR2 (germline): MNHEY, SMNVEV (reference sequence). The CDR3 covers 13 residues. This sample was included in a study of human T cells and chemical hapten exposure. Overall study: The study sensitized with 2% DPC on a 2 cm by 2 cm patch of upper inner arm skin.

Sample time point: patch test 2, 6 weeks after DPC sensitization. Treatment described: therapeutic diphenylcyclopropenone sensitization with weekly scalp DPC. The chain is built from TRBV27 and TRBJ2-1, with no clear D. This clonotype was obtained from a woman aged 35 to 49 with alopecia areata. Some clones in this sample may be carry-over from other donors' samples. The sequences come from whole blood, collected in connection with sensitization to the hapten diphenylcyclopropenone (DPC). CDR3 DNA: TGTGCCACCCGGATGGGCGCCTACAATGAGCAGTTCTTC. Amino acid sequence: CATRMGAYNEQFF.